Sequencing of this TCR beta chain was carried out in a study of T cells in Graves' hyperthyroidism and ophthalmopathy. Across the whole study: Peripheral blood sampling occurred at initial diagnosis, before any treatment. Study-level findings and limits: Most thyroid clonotypes expanded above 0.001 appeared in blood too.

The table lists this clonotype with many counts. What it binds is unknown. Template material for amplifying TCR beta CDR3 regions consisted of RNA transcripts. The TCR CDR3 first-round RT-PCR relied on the HTBI primer set. A single record per CDR3 protein comes from TCRdb applying MiXCR to the multiplex PCR reads. In the table there are about 840,000 distinct CDR3 sequences, around 38% of which are singletons. Graves' hyperthyroidism is called stable when ophthalmopathy does not progress within 18 months. Uncontrolled infection, other autoimmune disease, pregnancy or lactation led to exclusion. Sequencing input: blood. The clonotype originates from a man younger than 35 with Graves' hyperthyroidism.

In DNA form, the CDR3 reads TGTGCCAGCAGTGAAGCAGGGAGGGGGCAGCCCCAGCATTTT. Protein: CASSEAGRGQPQHF. The chain has TRBV2 and TRBJ1-5; a possible D gene is TRBD1 (6 bases). V shed 0 bases and J shed 7 bases, with 10 bases lying between them. The germline V gene has CDR1 SNHLY and CDR2 FYNNEI. The CDR3 totals 14 residues.